The 29 T cell receptor beta chains below come from one sample, sequenced in a study of T cell changes during pregnancy in multiple sclerosis. TCRdb's table, derived via immunoSEQ multiplex PCR, lists solely in-frame clones and lacks some. The data contain about 100,000 clones, 75% to 95% of them seen just once; the ten biggest clones take up over 0.6%. This specimen was peripheral blood, taken in the second trimester of pregnancy. The receptors shown here come from a female donor in good health, enrolled as a control in a pregnancy study.

This clone was detected only once. The chain links TRBV7-9 to TRBJ1-4, with 7 bases lining up with TRBD1. V shed 6 bases, J shed 6 bases, and the junction held 7 bases outside the gene matches. CDR3 length equals 14 residues. CDR1 is SEHNR and CDR2 is FQNEAQ in the germline V gene (reference sequence). The CDR3 bases are TGTGCCAGCAGTCAAAGGGGGCCCGATGAAAAACTGTTTTTT. It translates to CASSQRGPDEKLFF.

This clone was observed a single time. This chain connects TRBV6-1 to TRBJ2-2; 15 nucleotides line up with TRBD2. J was trimmed by 4 bases and V by 3 bases; bases with no gene match: 3. The CDR3 spans 17 residues. From germline, CDR1 is MNHNS and CDR2 SASEGT. CDR3 in amino acids: CASSEGLAGGRTGELFF. CDR3 nucleotides: TGTGCCAGCAGTGAGGGACTAGCGGGAGGACGCACCGGGGAGCTGTTTTTT.

The chain combines TRBV7-7 with TRBJ1-4; the D gene is possibly TRBD1 (6 bases). Looked up from germline, CDR1 is SSHAT and CDR2 is FNYEAQ (reference sequence). V lost 5 bases and J 2 bases, leaving 12 bases between the germline ends. This CDR3 has 15 amino acids. CDR3 nucleotides: TGTGCCAGCAGCCGGAACAGGGCGACTAATGAAAAACTGTTTTTT. Protein sequence: CASSRNRATNEKLFF. The full variable domain, completed using reference TRBV7-7 and TRBJ1-4, is GAGVSQSPRYKVTKRGQDVTLRCDPISSHATLYWYQQALGQGPEFLTYFNYEAQPDKSGLPSDRFSAERPEGSISTLTIQRTEQRDSAMYRCASSRNRATNEKLFFGSGTQLSVL.

The chain employs TRBV9 and TRBJ2-1; TRBD2 matches at 8 bases. Per germline, CDR1 SGDLS and CDR2 YYNGEE. This CDR3 is built from 15 residues. V was pared by 4 bases and J by 4 bases, with 7 bases of the junction left unmatched. The CDR3 sequence: CASSSSGSAYNEQFF. The CDR3 nucleotides read TGTGCCAGCAGCTCCAGCGGGAGTGCATACAATGAGCAGTTCTTC.

In this sample, this clone turned up once. This chain connects TRBV10-3 to TRBJ1-2; TRBD1 matches 7 bases. The CDR3 runs 13 residues. J was trimmed by 2 bases and V by 5 bases; bases with no gene match: 2. CDR1 is ENHRY, CDR2 SYGVKD, per germline. The CDR3 sequence is CAISSTGNYGYTF. The CDR3 coding sequence is TGTGCCATCAGTTCGACAGGGAACTATGGCTACACCTTC.

The chain combines TRBV25-1 with TRBJ1-4, with a tentative D call TRBD1 (5 bases). The V end was cut by 1 base, the J end by 8 bases, with 11 bases between. CDR1 is MGHDK, CDR2 SYGVNS, per germline. The CDR3 extends over 14 amino acids. CDR3: CASSEWGGDEKLFF. CDR3 coding DNA: TGTGCCAGCAGTGAATGGGGGGGGGACGAAAAACTGTTTTTT.

The V and J genes are TRBV4-2 and TRBJ2-1, with TRBD2 identical over 9 bases. Trimming cost V 1 base and J 7 bases; bases outside gene matches: 8. Germline lookup yields CDR1 LGHNA and CDR2 YNFKEQ. This CDR3 is 16 amino acids long. The CDR3 region is CASSQGLRGGRNEQFF. DNA for the CDR3: TGTGCCAGCAGCCAAGGCCTGCGGGGGGGCAGGAATGAGCAGTTCTTC.

The chain carries TRBV9 and TRBJ1-2; 7 bases are shared with TRBD1. Losses at the gene ends were 0 bases for V and 6 bases for J; bases not matched to a gene: 5. Germline values: CDR1 SGDLS, CDR2 YYNGEE. This CDR3 contains 14 residues. The CDR3 DNA follows: TGTGCCAGCAGCGTAGATCGGCAGGGGGATGGCTACACCTTC. Encoded protein: CASSVDRQGDGYTF.

This sequence joins TRBV6-1 and TRBJ1-5; 7 positions match TRBD1. J lost 4 bases, V lost 11 bases, and 8 bases had no gene match. The CDR3 is made up of 13 amino acids. Germline V gene sequence: CDR1 MNHNS, CDR2 SASEGT. The CDR3 bases are TGTGCCCTTCGACAGGGCTTGAATCAGCCCCAGCATTTT. Translation gives CALRQGLNQPQHF.

The rearrangement uses TRBV4-2 and TRBJ2-7; 8 bases are a match to TRBD1. Per germline, CDR1 LGHNA and CDR2 YNFKEQ. Trimming took 5 bases from V and 1 from J; bases not matched to a gene: 16. CDR3 size: 18 residues. The CDR3 DNA sequence: TGTGCCAGCAGCTACAATTCACCAGGGACAGGTTATTCCTACGAGCAGTACTTC. Residues: CASSYNSPGTGYSYEQYF.

This sequence joins TRBV5-4 and TRBJ1-1; D might be TRBD1 (5 bases). Germline V CDR1 and CDR2: SGHNT, YYREEE (reference sequence). This CDR3 comprises 15 residues. Trimming stripped 0 bases from V and 1 base from J, with 10 bases between. CDR3 in DNA: TGTGCCAGCAGCTTGGGTGGGGGGAGGAACACTGAAGCTTTCTTT. Amino acid sequence: CASSLGGGRNTEAFF.

The chain employs TRBV2 and TRBJ1-1; tentative D call: TRBD1 (6 bases). V shed 3 bases and J shed 2 bases, with 13 bases lying between them. Germline lookup yields CDR1 SNHLY and CDR2 FYNNEI. The CDR3 runs 15 residues. The CDR3 coding sequence is TGTGCCAGCAGTGAGTTGAGACAGGCAAACACTGAAGCTTTCTTT. It encodes CASSELRQANTEAFF. Looking up the rest from reference TRBV2 and TRBJ1-1 gives the full variable domain: EPEVTQTPSHQVTQMGQEVILRCVPISNHLYFYWYRQILGQKVEFLVSFYNNEISEKSEIFDDQFSVERPDGSNFTLKIRSTKLEDSAMYFCASSELRQANTEAFFGQGTRLTVV.

The V gene is TRBV4-1, the J gene TRBJ2-1, with 8 positions matching TRBD2. Germline lookup yields CDR1 MGHRA and CDR2 YSYEKL. V lost 1 base to trimming and J lost 7 bases; unmatched junction nucleotides: 6. This CDR3 contains 15 residues. DNA for the CDR3: TGCGCCAGCAGCCAAGCGGGACTAGTTTTTAATGAGCAGTTCTTC. Amino acid sequence: CASSQAGLVFNEQFF.

The rearrangement uses TRBV12-5 and TRBJ2-1, with a tentative D call TRBD1 (6 bases). Between the trimmed V and J ends, which lost 8 bases and 1 base, there was a span of 9 bases. CDR3 length: 13 residues. In germline, CDR1 is LGHNT, CDR2 FRNRAP. CDR3 amino acids: CASSRGSYNEQFF. The CDR3 nucleotides read TGTGCTAGTAGCAGGGGTTCCTACAATGAGCAGTTCTTC.

The chain carries TRBV30 and TRBJ2-7; 10 bases agree with TRBD2. J lost 4 bases, V lost 0 bases, and 3 bases had no gene match. The CDR3 length is 14 residues. CDR1 is GTSNPN, CDR2 SVGIG, per germline (reference sequence). CDR3 region: CAWSVLAGKYEQYF. The CDR3 DNA sequence: TGTGCCTGGAGTGTACTAGCGGGGAAGTACGAGCAGTACTTC.

The chain employs TRBV12-5 and TRBJ2-3; possible D gene TRBD2, 5 bases. The germline gives CDR1 LGHNT, CDR2 FRNRAP. This CDR3 has 13 residues. V was shortened by 5 bases and J by 8 bases, with 14 bases between the two germline ends. CDR3 residues: CASGPNTSSTQYF. CDR3 bases: TGTGCTAGTGGTCCGAATACTAGTTCTACGCAGTATTTT.

The chain links TRBV18 to TRBJ2-3; no definite D call. V dropped 3 bases and J dropped 6 bases, with 4 bases sitting between them. The CDR3 has 11 amino acids. Germline-derived CDR1 and CDR2 are KGHSH and LQKENI. Here the CDR3 reads CASSPRDTQYF. CDR3 sequence (DNA): TGTGCCAGCTCACCTCGGGATACGCAGTATTTT.

V gene TRBV5-1 combines with J gene TRBJ1-4; TRBD1 matches at 10 bases. The CDR3 contains 15 residues. V lost 4 bases and J lost 8; bases outside the gene matches: 8. In germline, CDR1 is SGHRS, CDR2 YFSETQ. This chain's CDR3 is CASSLDGTGAEKLFF. In DNA, the CDR3 is TGCGCCAGCAGCCTCGACGGGACAGGGGCGGAAAAACTGTTTTTT. Full variable domain (remainder filled in from reference TRBV5-1 and TRBJ1-4): KAGVTQTPRYLIKTRGQQVTLSCSPISGHRSVSWYQQTPGQGLQFLFEYFSETQRNKGNFPGRFSGRQFSNSRSEMNVSTLELGDSALYLCASSLDGTGAEKLFFGSGTQLSVL.

The rearrangement links TRBV27 to TRBJ1-1, with D maybe TRBD1 (5 bases). The CDR3 covers 18 residues. Germline V lookup: CDR1 MNHEY, CDR2 SMNVEV (reference sequence). The V and J ends lost 5 bases and 0 bases respectively, with 22 bases between them. CDR3 nucleotides: TGTGCCAGCAGTCTTTCAATGGTGGGGGGGTTCATGAACACTGAAGCTTTCTTT. This translates into CASSLSMVGGFMNTEAFF.

V and J are TRBV5-1 and TRBJ1-1; 9 bases line up with TRBD1. CDR1 is SGHRS and CDR2 is YFSETQ in the germline V gene. The CDR3 totals 16 residues. The V segment lost 0 bases and the J segment 2 bases; nucleotides outside the gene matches: 5. The DNA for the CDR3 is TGCGCCAGCAGCTTGGGGGGACAGGGTACTAACACTGAAGCTTTCTTT. This encodes CASSLGGQGTNTEAFF.

J is TRBJ1-2 and V is TRBV9; 10 nucleotides match TRBD1. With V trimmed by 3 bases and J by 4 bases, 3 bases remained unmatched. The germline V gene encodes CDR1 SGDLS and CDR2 YYNGEE. This CDR3 comprises 14 residues. The CDR3 loop is CASSEGQGPYGYTF. In nucleotides, the CDR3 is TGTGCCAGCAGCGAGGGACAGGGGCCCTATGGCTACACCTTC.

The V and J genes are TRBV25-1 and TRBJ1-1; no clear D. There are 15 residues in the CDR3. V shed 7 bases and J shed 6 bases, with 21 bases lying between them. Germline CDR1 reads MGHDK; CDR2 reads SYGVNS. The CDR3 bases are TGTGCCAGCAACGCTATTGGGAGTCGGGCGGCTGAAGCTTTCTTT. This codes for CASNAIGSRAAEAFF.

Written as DNA, the CDR3 is TGTGCCAGCAGCCTCGACAGGGACTATCAGCCCCAGCATTTT. This gives the protein CASSLDRDYQPQHF. The V gene is TRBV6-5, the J gene TRBJ1-5, with 7 nucleotides matching TRBD1. The CDR3 is 14 residues long. Germline CDR1 and CDR2: MNHEY and SVGAGI. Trimming removed 6 bases from V and 5 bases from J; junction bases left unmatched: 7.

V and J are TRBV7-9 and TRBJ1-2, with TRBD1 identical over 12 bases. V trimming: 4 bases; J trimming: 6 bases; junction bases outside the gene matches: 3. This CDR3 is built from 14 residues. Germline CDR1 reads SEHNR; CDR2 reads FQNEAQ (reference sequence). Here the CDR3 DNA reads TGTGCCAGCAGCTCGGGACAGGGGGCGCATGGCTACACCTTC. Translation gives CASSSGQGAHGYTF.

Here the CDR3 DNA reads TGCGCCAGCACCCGGGGGACAGGGGTGTCAGATACGCAGTATTTT. It yields the protein CASTRGTGVSDTQYF. J is TRBJ2-3 and V is TRBV5-1; 10 bases match TRBD1. CDR1 SGHRS and CDR2 YFSETQ come from the germline V gene. The CDR3 loop spans 15 amino acids. Losses at the gene ends were 6 bases for V and 4 bases for J; bases not matched to a gene: 8.

The chain carries TRBV28 and TRBJ1-5; a possible D gene is TRBD1 (5 bases). Trimming took off 4 bases at V and 7 bases at J, with 14 bases between the two ends. The V gene's germline CDR1 is MDHEN and CDR2 SYDVKM. This CDR3 has 14 residues. The CDR3 DNA reads TGTGCCAGCAGTTCCAGGGAGGGCGGACAGCCCCAGCATTTT. Its translation: CASSSREGGQPQHF.

The rearrangement links TRBV30 to TRBJ2-6; 9 positions match TRBD1. CDR1 and CDR2 (germline): GTSNPN, SVGIG (reference sequence). CDR3 length: 19 amino acids. V was clipped by 3 bases and J by 0 bases; unmatched bases: 12. For the CDR3, the DNA is TGTGCCTGGAGACCCGGACAGGGGAACCCTCCCTCTGGGGCCAACGTCCTGACTTTC. It encodes CAWRPGQGNPPSGANVLTF.

V usage is TRBV7-2 and J usage is TRBJ2-3; TRBD2 aligns across 16 bases. Germline V gives CDR1 SGHTA, CDR2 FQGNSA. The CDR3 is 17 amino acids. V lost 3 bases, J lost 3 bases, and 3 bases stayed unmatched. CDR3 in DNA: TGTGCCAGCAGCTTGGGACTAGCGGGAGGGAGGACAGATACGCAGTATTTT. Translating gives CASSLGLAGGRTDTQYF.

This clone was found a few times. The rearrangement uses TRBV5-4 and TRBJ1-2; no definite D call. Trimming cost V 1 base and J 3 bases, with 7 bases left between them. CDR1 and CDR2 (germline): SGHNT, YYREEE (reference sequence). The CDR3 length is 13 residues. The CDR3 reads CASSLKGDYGYTF. The CDR3 coding sequence is TGTGCCAGCAGCTTGAAGGGAGACTATGGCTACACCTTC.